This T cell receptor (beta chain) is drawn from a study of Ad26.COV2.S vaccination and SARS-CoV-2 variants. Study-wide background: Once or twice, 56 days apart, Ad26.COV2.S was delivered intramuscularly.

In regard to this clone: No antigen is known for it.

Sequencing was performed with immunoSEQ multiplex PCR; in TCRdb, only in-frame clones are kept and a portion is missing. The sample includes 300,000 to 400,000 clones, about 89% of them seen just once. The V gene's germline CDR1 is GTSNPN and CDR2 SVGIG (reference sequence). This CDR3 is built from 14 residues. V lost 0 bases and J 2 bases, leaving 8 bases between the germline ends. Study-wide points: Responses of T cells in total may have been underestimated by the TCR breadth and depth analyses.

The treatment was: about 20 received Ad26.COV2.S at low or high dose, single or two shots; 5 received placebo; per-sample allocation not given. Day 63 following the first vaccine or placebo injection was when the samples were taken. The chain is built from TRBV30 and TRBJ1-3, with D uncertain. The receptor comes from a person between 18 and 65 years old who received the Ad26.COV2.S COVID-19 vaccine or a placebo. This specimen consisted of peripheral blood, obtained in a trial of Ad26.COV2.S vaccine versus placebo. CDR3 region: CAWSVGRPGNTIYF. CDR3 DNA: TGTGCCTGGAGTGTAGGTCGTCCTGGAAACACCATATATTTT.